These 7 T cell receptor beta chains came from one sample sequenced in a study of blood T cells in healthy people across ages. The use of a sample-barcoded 5' primer and a J-beta primer mix characterized a second PCR of roughly 6 to 11 cycles. TCRdb called the 5' RACE reads again in MiXCR, with one record for every CDR3 protein. Of about 1.4 million distinct CDR3 sequences listed, roughly 64% are singletons. Sequenced: blood. These receptors all come from a man aged 18 to 29 in good health.

The chain employs TRBV3-1 and TRBJ1-2; D possibly corresponds to TRBD1 (5 bases). The germline gives CDR1 LGHDT, CDR2 YNNKEL (reference sequence). The CDR3 consists of 16 residues. Trimming left V 1 base short and J 4 bases short, with 16 bases between. CDR3 DNA sequence: TGTGCCAGCAGCCAAGCCTGGGACGGGACCTCCTATGGCTACACCTTC. It encodes CASSQAWDGTSYGYTF.

V is TRBV6-2 or TRBV6-3 and J is TRBJ2-7, with a weak D call TRBD2 (6 bases). The germline V and J ends were trimmed by 2 bases and 2 bases, with 13 bases remaining between them. The CDR3 contains 15 residues. Germline lookup yields CDR1 MNHEY and CDR2 SVGEGT. The CDR3: CASSYIAVHTYEQYF. The CDR3 region has the DNA TGTGCCAGCAGTTACATAGCGGTGCACACCTACGAGCAGTACTTC.

The chain employs TRBV27 and TRBJ1-1; D gene ambiguous. The V gene lost 6 bases and the J gene lost 0 bases, with 11 bases spanning the gap. Germline V gene lookup returns CDR1 MNHEY and CDR2 SMNVEV (reference sequence). The CDR3 covers 14 residues. The CDR3 region has the DNA TGTGCCAGCAGAGGGAATACAGTGAACACTGAAGCTTTCTTT. This gives the protein CASRGNTVNTEAFF.

This clonotype was found a few times. The rearrangement links TRBV10-3 to TRBJ2-5, with unresolved D. V lost 0 bases and J lost 0, with 5 bases in between. Germline CDR1 and CDR2: ENHRY and SYGVKD. The CDR3 has 14 amino acids. The DNA of the CDR3 is TGTGCCATCAGTGAGTCGGCCGACCAAGAGACCCAGTACTTC. This codes for CAISESADQETQYF.

This clonotype showed up many times. A read error may account for a junction end that differs from germline. The chain couples TRBV7-2 to TRBJ2-1, with TRBD2 matching over 8 bases. The germline V gene has CDR1 SGHTA and CDR2 FQGNSA. The CDR3 covers 16 residues. CDR3 DNA sequence: TGCGCCAGCAGCCTTGCGGGGGGACCCTCCTACAATGAGCAGTTCTTC. Its translation: CASSLAGGPSYNEQFF.

V usage is TRBV2 and J usage is TRBJ2-7, with D perhaps being TRBD1 or TRBD2 (5 bases each). From germline, CDR1 is SNHLY and CDR2 FYNNEI. CDR3 length: 13 amino acids. Trimming took 8 bases from V and 4 from J, leaving 15 bases between them. The CDR3 reads CASQITGGYEQYF. CDR3 sequence (DNA): TGTGCCAGCCAGATAACAGGCGGGTACGAGCAGTACTTC.

The chain joins TRBV29-1 to TRBJ1-1; D unclear. V was cut by 3 bases and J by 3 bases, with 2 bases left in between. Germline lookup yields CDR1 SQVTM and CDR2 ANQGSEA. The CDR3 sequence is 10 residues long. The CDR3 DNA sequence: TGCAGCGTTGAGTACACTGAAGCTTTCTTT. Its translation is CSVEYTEAFF.